One and the same sample provided the 26 T cell receptor beta chains below, sequenced in a study. A single record per CDR3 protein comes from TCRdb applying MiXCR to the 5' RACE reads. The table has roughly 69,000 distinct CDR3 sequences, 22% seen once. The specimen was memory CD4+ T cells sorted from a lymph node. Documented subset: memory CD4+ T cells, CD4+CD45RO+CD25-. The receptor set was obtained from a female donor with breast cancer.

The J gene is TRBJ1-5, the V gene TRBV7-2; D call uncertain. The CDR3 runs 14 residues. CDR1 is SGHTA, CDR2 FQGNSA, per germline. Deletions cut 5 bases from V and 9 bases from J, with 17 bases between. This CDR3 reads CASSPRRASRPQHF. The CDR3 DNA sequence: TGTGCCAGCAGCCCAAGAAGGGCTAGTCGGCCCCAGCATTTT.

The chain combines TRBV4-2 with TRBJ1-2; 7 bases fit TRBD1. The germline V gene encodes CDR1 LGHNA and CDR2 YNFKEQ. V gave up 6 bases and J gave up 7 bases; unmatched junction bases: 8. This CDR3 region has 13 residues. Here the CDR3 reads CASSRTGKGGYTF. The CDR3, as DNA: TGTGCCAGCAGTCGGACAGGCAAGGGTGGCTACACCTTC.

The rearrangement uses TRBV6-5 and TRBJ2-7; TRBD2 matches 7 bases. CDR1 is MNHEY, CDR2 SVGAGI, per germline. Germline trimming cut 5 bases from V and 5 bases from J; bases unmatched to any gene: 15. The CDR3 is 16 amino acids. The CDR3 bases are TGTGCCAGCAGTAGAGGACTAGTGGGGGGGTTCAACGAGCAGTACTTC. Residues: CASSRGLVGGFNEQYF.

This clonotype showed up just a few times. The chain joins TRBV6-1 to TRBJ1-6; D possibly corresponds to TRBD1 (5 bases). The CDR3 is 14 amino acids. From germline, CDR1 is MNHNS and CDR2 SASEGT. Trimming pared 8 bases from V and 5 bases from J, leaving 13 bases between. In DNA form, the CDR3 reads TGTGCCAGCTTACGGGACCTCAATAATTCACCCCTCCACTTT. As protein: CASLRDLNNSPLHF.

In this sample, this clonotype turned up a few times. The genes are TRBV20-1 and TRBJ2-5; 14 nucleotides line up with TRBD2. The CDR3 extends over 17 amino acids. Germline V gene lookup returns CDR1 DFQATT and CDR2 SNEGSKA (reference sequence). V was pared by 1 base and J by 6 bases, with 10 bases of the junction left unmatched. The chain's CDR3 is CSARAAPGLAGEQTQYF. The CDR3 nucleotides read TGCAGTGCTAGAGCCGCCCCGGGACTAGCGGGAGAACAGACCCAGTACTTC.

With respect to this clonotype: The conserved phenylalanine or tryptophan is not found at the CDR3 terminus, so this likely reflects a read error. The chain combines TRBV5-5 with TRBJ2-5; 10 positions match TRBD1. This CDR3 is built from 15 residues. With 2 bases clipped from V and 4 bases from J, the junction kept 5 bases outside the gene matches. CDR1 is SGHKS, CDR2 YYEKEE, per germline (reference sequence). The chain's CDR3 is CASSFGTGVTETQYL. Here the CDR3 DNA reads TGTGCCAGCAGCTTCGGGACAGGGGTGACAGAGACCCAGTACCTC.

This clonotype occurred many times. This rearrangement joins TRBV29-1 to TRBJ1-1, with D possibly matching TRBD1 (6 bases). Per the germline V gene, CDR1 is SQVTM and CDR2 is ANQGSEA. V was cut by 6 bases and J by 6 bases, with 14 bases left in between. The CDR3 length is 12 residues. CDR3 nucleotides: TGCAGCGTCCACAGGGTGGGGGCTGAAGCTTTCTTT. Amino acid sequence: CSVHRVGAEAFF.

This clonotype was recorded a few times. The chain couples TRBV20-1 to TRBJ1-1, with D tentatively TRBD1 (6 bases). CDR1 is DFQATT and CDR2 is SNEGSKA in the germline V gene (reference sequence). This CDR3 has 10 amino acids. CDR3 residues: CRLQGTEAFF. The CDR3 coding sequence is TGCAGACTACAGGGAACTGAAGCTTTCTTT.

Of note for this clonotype: A junction boundary mismatches the germline segment, possibly from a read error. The chain uses TRBV5-1 and TRBJ2-1; 7 bases match TRBD1. CDR3 length: 16 residues. Per the germline V gene, CDR1 is SGHRS and CDR2 is YFSETQ. This chain's CDR3 is CASSPVWDSGGNEQCF. The DNA for the CDR3 is TGCGCCAGCAGCCCCGTTTGGGACAGTGGGGGCAATGAGCAGTGCTTC.

This clonotype was observed a handful of times. The chain carries TRBV24-1 and TRBJ2-1, with D tentatively TRBD2 (6 bases). The germline CDR1 and CDR2 sequences are KGHDR and SFDVKD. Deletions cut 4 bases from V and 12 bases from J, with 15 bases between. The CDR3 has 13 residues. The CDR3 nucleotides are TGTGCCACCAGTGAAAAGGGACTTCCGGCGCAGTTCTTC. Amino acid sequence: CATSEKGLPAQFF.

About this clonotype: A much larger clone sits a single nucleotide away, making a read error possible. The J gene is TRBJ2-7, the V gene TRBV7-9, with 7 nucleotides matching TRBD1. Trimming removed 4 bases from V and 6 bases from J; junction bases left unmatched: 9. Per germline, CDR1 SEHNR and CDR2 FQNEAQ (reference sequence). This CDR3 is 14 amino acids long. CDR3 residues: CASSSLSSGGEQYF. CDR3 in DNA: TGTGCCAGCAGCTCCCTTTCTTCAGGGGGCGAGCAGTACTTC.

This clonotype was seen many times. This chain uses TRBV12-3 or TRBV12-4 with TRBJ1-6; D uncertain. The CDR3 has 13 amino acids. Trimming stripped 7 bases from V and 9 bases from J, with 13 bases between. In DNA form, the CDR3 reads TGTGCCAGCACCCCACAAATGGGTTCACCCCTCCACTTT. This codes for CASTPQMGSPLHF.

This clonotype was picked up a small number of times. V is TRBV20-1 and J is TRBJ2-7; D remains unclear. V was cut by 0 bases and J by 4 bases, with 4 bases left in between. Germline CDR1 DFQATT, CDR2 SNEGSKA (reference sequence). This CDR3 has 11 amino acids. This CDR3 reads CSAREQYEQYF. For the CDR3, the DNA is TGCAGTGCTAGAGAACAGTACGAGCAGTACTTC.

This clonotype has only a few counts. This chain joins TRBV12-3 or TRBV12-4 and TRBJ2-3; no reliable D call. V gave up 6 bases and J gave up 0 bases, with 10 bases separating them. The CDR3 extends over 14 amino acids. Here the CDR3 reads CASSLQHSTDTQYF. In DNA, the CDR3 is TGTGCCAGCAGCCTTCAGCATAGCACAGATACGCAGTATTTT.

V gene TRBV20-1 combines with J gene TRBJ2-3; D is ambiguous. Germline CDR1 reads DFQATT; CDR2 reads SNEGSKA (reference sequence). The V and J ends lost 0 bases and 2 bases respectively, with 9 bases between them. The CDR3 covers 14 residues. Here the CDR3 reads CSARENFLTDTQYF. The CDR3 region has the DNA TGCAGTGCTAGAGAGAACTTCCTCACAGATACGCAGTATTTT.

The CDR3 DNA reads as TGTGCCAGCAGTTGGGACAGGGGGGAAGATACGCAGTATTTT. Encoded protein: CASSWDRGEDTQYF. The gene calls are TRBV12-3 or TRBV12-4 and TRBJ2-3, with TRBD1 matching over 11 bases. Germline trimming cut 4 bases from V and 5 bases from J; bases unmatched to any gene: 2. This CDR3 contains 14 residues.

This clonotype appeared many times. The J gene is TRBJ1-2, the V gene TRBV6-5; 8 positions agree with TRBD1. In germline, CDR1 is MNHEY, CDR2 SVGAGI. V was clipped by 5 bases and J by 3 bases; unmatched bases: 5. CDR3 length: 14 residues. CDR3 region: CASSKGQADYGYTF. The DNA of the CDR3 is TGTGCCAGCAGTAAGGGACAGGCCGACTATGGCTACACCTTC.

This clonotype has only a few counts. V is TRBV20-1 and J is TRBJ2-3; no reliable D call. V lost 5 bases, J lost 3 bases, and 9 bases lay in between. The CDR3 runs 12 residues. Germline values: CDR1 DFQATT, CDR2 SNEGSKA (reference sequence). The CDR3: CSARPLTDTQYF. In DNA, the CDR3 is TGCAGTGCTCGCCCCCTAACAGATACGCAGTATTTT.

The V call is TRBV4-1, the J call TRBJ2-7; D assignment may be TRBD1 or TRBD2 (5 bases each). Germline V CDR1 and CDR2: MGHRA, YSYEKL. There are 16 residues in the CDR3. With 3 bases removed from V and 6 bases from J, the gap between germline ends came to 21 bases. In DNA form, the CDR3 reads TGCGCCAGCAGCCAGACGGGACGACGGGGAAATCTCGAGCAGTACTTC. Residues: CASSQTGRRGNLEQYF.

On this clonotype itself: A much more abundant neighbour one base away suggests this may be a read error. J is TRBJ1-6 and V is TRBV7-9; D may be TRBD1 (5 bases). CDR1 SEHNR and CDR2 FQNEAQ come from the germline V gene (reference sequence). CDR3 length equals 17 residues. The V gene lost 1 base and the J gene lost 11 bases, with 21 bases spanning the gap. The DNA of the CDR3 is TGTGCCAGCAGCTTAGGAGCCGGTGGGGGGACGAATCCACCCCTCCACTTT. Amino acid sequence: CASSLGAGGGTNPPLHF.

In this sample, this clonotype turned up a few times. This chain links TRBV5-1 with TRBJ2-7, with 7 nucleotides matching TRBD1. Per germline, CDR1 SGHRS and CDR2 YFSETQ. V lost 4 bases to trimming and J lost 3 bases; unmatched junction nucleotides: 13. The CDR3 contains 16 residues. DNA of the CDR3: TGCGCCAGCAGCCCGGCCCCGGGACAGACCTACTACGAGCAGTACTTC. Translation gives CASSPAPGQTYYEQYF. Full variable domain (missing parts from reference TRBV5-1 and TRBJ2-7): KAGVTQTPRYLIKTRGQQVTLSCSPISGHRSVSWYQQTPGQGLQFLFEYFSETQRNKGNFPGRFSGRQFSNSRSEMNVSTLELGDSALYLCASSPAPGQTYYEQYFGPGTRLTVT.

This clonotype was detected a few times. This chain joins TRBV5-1 and TRBJ2-1; 9 nucleotides match TRBD1. The ends lost 3 bases at V and 7 bases at J; junction bases unmatched: 8. The CDR3 has 15 amino acids. Germline V CDR1 and CDR2: SGHRS, YFSETQ. The CDR3 loop reads CASSWGPGQGNEQFF. The CDR3 coding sequence is TGCGCCAGCAGCTGGGGACCGGGACAGGGAAATGAGCAGTTCTTC.

The V gene is TRBV6-2 or TRBV6-3, the J gene TRBJ1-2; no clear D. Looked up from germline, CDR1 is MNHEY and CDR2 is SVGEGT. The CDR3 extends over 12 amino acids. The V and J ends lost 8 bases and 2 bases respectively, with 9 bases between them. The CDR3 DNA sequence: TGTGCCAGCTCGAAGTCGAACTATGGCTACACCTTC. Translated: CASSKSNYGYTF.

The chain's CDR3 is CASSLTTTGIYGYTF. The CDR3 region has the DNA TGCGCCAGCAGCTTGACGACCACAGGGATCTATGGCTACACCTTC. The V and J genes are TRBV5-1 and TRBJ1-2; D is possibly TRBD1 (6 bases). Germline CDR1 is SGHRS and CDR2 is YFSETQ. The CDR3 has 15 residues. V gave up 1 base and J gave up 4 bases, with 14 bases separating them.

Regarding this clonotype: One end of the junction does not line up with germline, which may come from a read error. CDR3 loop: CGVEGHIADTQYF. Written as DNA, the CDR3 is TGCGGCGTTGAAGGGCACATTGCAGATACGCAGTATTTT. The chain uses TRBV29-1 and TRBJ2-3, with no clear D. The CDR3 runs 13 residues. The germline V gene has CDR1 SQVTM and CDR2 ANQGSEA.

As regards this clonotype: A much larger clone differs from this one at a single base, so this may be a read error. The genes are TRBV20-1 and TRBJ1-6; maybe TRBD1 (5 bases). Germline CDR1 and CDR2: DFQATT and SNEGSKA (reference sequence). The CDR3 contains 15 residues. CDR3 loop: CSARGGDVNNSPFHF. CDR3 in DNA: TGCAGTGCTAGAGGGGGCGACGTCAATAATTCACCCTTCCACTTT.